Presented here are 19 T cell receptor beta chains from one specimen sequenced in a study of vaccination and CD4 T cells after COVID-19. Treatment: roughly 10-day PBMC culture with coronavirus spike peptide pools or control peptides (ViraFEST assay). Antigens for these TCRs are unknown. Cultured CD4+ T-cell DNA underwent Oncomine TCR Beta short-read sequencing. TCRdb re-analysed the PCR reads in MiXCR, keeping a single row per CDR3 protein. The profile shows 4,600 or so distinct CDR3 sequences, about 40% of them singletons. The sequencing sample was made of CD4+ T cells from blood, cultured in vitro. Receptor source: a human donor who had recovered from COVID-19.

The genes are TRBV6-5 and TRBJ1-2; maybe TRBD1 (6 bases). The V end was cut by 2 bases, the J end by 7 bases, with 17 bases between. The CDR3 loop spans 15 amino acids. Germline CDR1 is MNHEY and CDR2 is SVGAGI. The CDR3 region has the DNA TGTGCCAGCAGTTACGGGGGGGCTGTCGAAGGTGGCTACACCTTC. Translated: CASSYGGAVEGGYTF.

This clonotype is medium-sized. The J gene is TRBJ2-7, the V gene TRBV11-2; D unclear. Germline values: CDR1 SGHAT, CDR2 FQNNGV. V dropped 3 bases and J dropped 0 bases, with 12 bases sitting between them. The CDR3 is made up of 15 amino acids. The CDR3 spells CASSFRTSHSYEQYF. The CDR3 DNA reads as TGTGCCAGCAGCTTTAGGACCAGTCACTCCTACGAGCAGTACTTC.

The CDR3 coding sequence is TGCGCCAGCAGTGAGCCGGAGGGGGTAGGCTACACCTTC. As protein: CASSEPEGVGYTF. The chain has TRBV10-2 and TRBJ1-2, with D tentatively TRBD1 (6 bases). This CDR3 spans 13 amino acids. In germline, CDR1 is WSHSY, CDR2 SAAADI. Trimming took 2 bases from V and 8 from J, leaving 12 bases between them.

This sequence joins TRBV12-3 or TRBV12-4 and TRBJ2-5; 11 bases line up with TRBD2. With 6 bases clipped from V and 5 bases from J, the junction kept 11 bases outside the gene matches. This CDR3 spans 16 amino acids. The CDR3 bases are TGTGCCAGCAGCCCCGATAGCGGGAGGGCCTCGGAGACCCAGTACTTC. Translating it yields CASSPDSGRASETQYF.

This clonotype was detected only once. J is TRBJ2-2 and V is TRBV6-1; 7 bases match TRBD1. Trimming removed 5 bases from V and 0 bases from J; junction bases left unmatched: 6. The germline V gene has CDR1 MNHNS and CDR2 SASEGT. The CDR3 contains 16 residues. The CDR3 is CASSTPTGSNTGELFF. CDR3 DNA sequence: TGTGCCAGCAGTACTCCGACAGGGTCGAACACCGGGGAGCTGTTTTTT.

The rearrangement joins TRBV25-1 to TRBJ2-2; 11 nucleotides agree with TRBD1. Germline trimming cut 4 bases from V and 5 bases from J; bases unmatched to any gene: 6. The CDR3 runs to 16 residues. Germline lookup yields CDR1 MGHDK and CDR2 SYGVNS. The CDR3 spells CASSAPGTGGTGELFF. The CDR3 DNA reads as TGTGCCAGCAGTGCACCCGGGACAGGGGGAACCGGGGAGCTGTTTTTT.

V and J are TRBV6-2 or TRBV6-3 and TRBJ1-2; D unclear. Germline assignment: CDR1 MNHEY and CDR2 SVGEGT. The CDR3 is made up of 13 amino acids. V gave up 6 bases and J gave up 7 bases, with 15 bases separating them. This CDR3 is CASRWDAAGGYTF. The CDR3, as DNA: TGTGCCAGCAGGTGGGATGCCGCTGGTGGCTACACCTTC.

CDR3 in amino acids: CASSLRLNSNQPQHF. The CDR3 DNA reads as TGTGCCAGCAGCTTACGGTTGAACAGCAATCAGCCCCAGCATTTT. The rearrangement uses TRBV7-2 and TRBJ1-5; no definite D call. Germline values: CDR1 SGHTA, CDR2 FQGNSA. CDR3 length: 15 amino acids. The V gene lost 2 bases and the J gene lost 1 base, with 9 bases spanning the gap. The entire variable domain, with the rest obtained from reference TRBV7-2 and TRBJ1-5, is as follows: GAGVSQSPSNKVTEKGKDVELRCDPISGHTALYWYRQSLGQGLEFLIYFQGNSAPDKSGLPSDRFSAERTGGSVSTLTIQRTQQEDSAVYLCASSLRLNSNQPQHFGDGTRLSIL.

V usage is TRBV2 and J usage is TRBJ1-5; perhaps TRBD1 as D (5 bases). Per germline, CDR1 SNHLY and CDR2 FYNNEI. The CDR3 runs 13 residues. V was clipped by 7 bases and J by 3 bases, with 10 bases between them. The CDR3: CASKGRLNQPQHF. CDR3 in DNA: TGTGCCAGCAAGGGACGCCTCAATCAGCCCCAGCATTTT.

The chain is built from TRBV20-1 and TRBJ2-1, with TRBD2 as a possible D gene (6 bases). V lost 1 base, J lost 0 bases, and 16 bases lay in between. The CDR3 sequence is 17 residues long. Germline V gives CDR1 DFQATT, CDR2 SNEGSKA (reference sequence). The CDR3 reads CSARGLAGLSSYNEQFF. For the CDR3, the DNA is TGCAGTGCTAGAGGTTTGGCGGGGCTAAGCTCCTACAATGAGCAGTTCTTC.

This clonotype was detected once. In DNA, the CDR3 is TGTGCCAGCTCAGTCGCCGGGGGTGGGGACGAGACCCAGTACTTC. Residues: CASSVAGGGDETQYF. V usage is TRBV18 and J usage is TRBJ2-5, with TRBD2 as a possible D gene (6 bases). Deletions cut 5 bases from V and 5 bases from J, with 18 bases between. CDR1 and CDR2 (germline): KGHSH, LQKENI. This CDR3 has 15 amino acids.

V gene TRBV5-4 combines with J gene TRBJ2-7; D remains unclear. The CDR3 is 13 residues long. Deletions cut 0 bases from V and 12 bases from J, with 16 bases between. Germline assignment: CDR1 SGHNT and CDR2 YYREEE (reference sequence). The CDR3 reads CASSLDGGDKAYF. The CDR3, as DNA: TGTGCCAGCAGCTTGGATGGTGGGGATAAGGCGTACTTC.

The CDR3 loop is CASSEYYEQFF. Here the CDR3 DNA reads TGTGCCAGCAGCGAGTACTATGAGCAGTTCTTC. V usage is TRBV7-2 and J usage is TRBJ2-1; no firm D call. Trimming removed 5 bases at V and 8 bases at J, with 7 bases between. Germline CDR1 is SGHTA and CDR2 is FQGNSA. This CDR3 contains 11 residues.

This clonotype was seen only a few times. V and J are TRBV7-9 and TRBJ1-1; no clear D. Germline V gene sequence: CDR1 SEHNR, CDR2 FQNEAQ (reference sequence). Trimming took off 0 bases at V and 8 bases at J, with 7 bases between the two ends. This CDR3 has 12 amino acids. The CDR3 region is CASSLAGGEAFF. The CDR3 DNA is TGTGCCAGCAGCTTAGCCGGAGGGGAAGCTTTCTTT.

This clonotype was found a few times. This sequence joins TRBV2 and TRBJ1-2; 7 bases are a match to TRBD1. The CDR3 consists of 14 residues. V lost 5 bases, J lost 0 bases, and 3 bases stayed unmatched. Per germline, CDR1 SNHLY and CDR2 FYNNEI. CDR3 in DNA: TGTGCCAGCAGTCAGGACAGGACTAACTATGGCTACACCTTC. Its translation is CASSQDRTNYGYTF.

Here the CDR3 DNA reads TGTGCCATCAGGTCGACAGGGGGGGACACTGAAGCTTTCTTT. Translating gives CAIRSTGGDTEAFF. The chain recombines TRBV10-3 with TRBJ1-1, with 9 bases matching TRBD1. Germline trimming cut 6 bases from V and 3 bases from J; bases unmatched to any gene: 5. The CDR3 length is 14 residues. CDR1 and CDR2 (germline): ENHRY, SYGVKD.

The J gene is TRBJ1-6, the V gene TRBV4-1, with a tentative D call TRBD1 (5 bases). The CDR3 sequence is 15 residues long. The V gene lost 1 base and the J gene lost 4 bases, with 8 bases spanning the gap. Germline CDR1 MGHRA, CDR2 YSYEKL. CDR3 region: CASSQAPGYNSPLHF. The DNA of the CDR3 is TGCGCCAGCAGCCAAGCACCAGGGTATAATTCACCCCTCCACTTT.

This clonotype occurred a few times. The genes are TRBV2 and TRBJ1-2, with 8 bases lining up with TRBD1. The CDR3 length is 13 residues. Germline V gene data show CDR1 as SNHLY and CDR2 as FYNNEI. V was clipped by 6 bases and J by 6 bases; unmatched bases: 6. In nucleotides, the CDR3 is TGTGCCAGCAGACGGGACAGGACCCATGGCTACACCTTC. It translates to CASRRDRTHGYTF.

The chain recombines TRBV11-2 with TRBJ1-1; 7 bases are shared with TRBD1. Germline-derived CDR1 and CDR2 are SGHAT and FQNNGV. V shed 5 bases, J shed 6 bases, and the junction held 3 bases outside the gene matches. This CDR3 is 12 amino acids long. CDR3 residues: CASSQQGPEAFF. DNA for the CDR3: TGTGCCAGCAGCCAACAGGGGCCTGAAGCTTTCTTT. Full variable domain (remainder filled in from reference TRBV11-2 and TRBJ1-1): EAGVAQSPRYKIIEKRQSVAFWCNPISGHATLYWYQQILGQGPKLLIQFQNNGVVDDSQLPKDRFSAERLKGVDSTLKIQPAKLEDSAVYLCASSQQGPEAFFGQGTRLTVV.